The 16 T cell receptor beta chains listed next were all sequenced from one sample in a study of shared clonotypes between healthy human individuals. Clones were sequenced by immunoSEQ multiplex PCR, and TCRdb holds only the in-frame ones, with some missing. The data hold approximately 470,000 clones, with approximately 84% observed a single time. Sequenced sample: PBMCs. The receptors derive from a woman between 40 and 55 years old in good health. Some clones in this sample may be carry-over from other donors' samples.

This clone was picked up many times. Other DNA sequences within the sample encode an identical CDR3. The chain employs TRBV4-3 and TRBJ1-2; no clear D. The CDR3 length is 16 residues. Trimming cost V 1 base and J 0 bases, with 12 bases left between them. CDR1 and CDR2 from the germline V gene are LGHNA and YSLEER. CDR3 residues: CASSQGLTETNYGYTF. In nucleotides, the CDR3 is TGCGCCAGCAGCCAAGGTCTAACAGAGACTAACTATGGCTACACCTTC.

This chain joins TRBV28 and TRBJ2-7, with D perhaps TRBD1 (6 bases). Looked up from germline, CDR1 is MDHEN and CDR2 is SYDVKM. This CDR3 has 14 amino acids. Trimming cost V 6 bases and J 0 bases, with 12 bases left between them. The CDR3 reads CASSPRDTSYEQYF. The CDR3 nucleotides are TGTGCCAGCAGCCCTCGGGACACCTCCTACGAGCAGTACTTC.

This clone has at least ten counts. Distinct nucleotide sequences in the sample also encode this CDR3. The chain joins TRBV7-8 to TRBJ2-7; no clear D gene. Germline values: CDR1 SGHVS, CDR2 FQNEAQ. V lost 3 bases and J 6 bases, leaving 9 bases between the germline ends. The CDR3 contains 12 residues. The CDR3 bases are TGTGCCAGCAGCTTCATAGCAGCCGAGCAGTACTTC. This translates into CASSFIAAEQYF.

The chain uses TRBV18 and TRBJ2-5; tentative D call: TRBD2 (6 bases). The V gene's germline CDR1 is KGHSH and CDR2 LQKENI. The ends were cut back, 0 bases at V and 4 bases at J, with 12 bases in the middle. CDR3 length: 15 residues. CDR3 protein: CASSPPTGGRETQYF. In DNA, the CDR3 is TGTGCCAGCTCACCACCCACCGGGGGTAGAGAGACCCAGTACTTC.

To note about this clone: A far bigger clonotype differs at one base, so this is likely a read error. DNA of the CDR3: TGCGCCAGCGGCTCGGACAGGGGGAACACTGAAGCTTTCTTT. It codes for CASGSDRGNTEAFF. The genes are TRBV5-1 and TRBJ1-1; 9 bases fit TRBD1. CDR3 length equals 14 residues. Germline V gene lookup returns CDR1 SGHRS and CDR2 YFSETQ. The J segment lost 1 base and the V segment lost 7 bases, leaving 5 bases of the junction unmatched. The full variable domain, rest sourced from reference TRBV5-1 and TRBJ1-1, is KAGVTQTPRYLIKTRGQQVTLSCSPISGHRSVSWYQQTPGQGLQFLFEYFSETQRNKGNFPGRFSGRQFSNSRSEMNVSTLELGDSALYLCASGSDRGNTEAFFGQGTRLTVV.

This chain links TRBV28 with TRBJ1-4; a weak D match, TRBD1 (6 bases). The CDR3 is 15 residues long. The germline V and J ends were trimmed by 4 bases and 6 bases, with 15 bases remaining between them. The germline V gene has CDR1 MDHEN and CDR2 SYDVKM. The CDR3 loop is CASSSPAGADEKLFF. In DNA, the CDR3 is TGTGCCAGCAGTTCCCCCGCGGGGGCGGATGAAAAACTGTTTTTT.

This clone was seen many times. The sample holds other DNA sequences that translate to the same CDR3. The chain couples TRBV9 to TRBJ2-1; perhaps TRBD2 as D (5 bases). The CDR3 is 14 amino acids. Trimming removed 0 bases at V and 2 bases at J, with 6 bases between. Germline CDR1 SGDLS, CDR2 YYNGEE. This CDR3 reads CASSVGGAYNEQFF. DNA for the CDR3: TGTGCCAGCAGCGTAGGGGGAGCCTACAATGAGCAGTTCTTC.

CDR3 in amino acids: CASSTQPGEKLFF. The CDR3 nucleotides are TGTGCCAGCAGCACCCAACCGGGTGAAAAACTGTTTTTT. The rearrangement uses TRBV5-5 and TRBJ1-4; D call uncertain. Germline V gene sequence: CDR1 SGHKS, CDR2 YYEKEE (reference sequence). The CDR3 runs to 13 residues. V dropped 4 bases and J dropped 7 bases, with 11 bases sitting between them.

Note on this clone: This probably arose from a read error, given a far larger clone one base away. The chain is built from TRBV4-3 and TRBJ1-1, with no clear D. CDR3 length equals 15 residues. The germline V gene has CDR1 LGHNA and CDR2 YSLEER. DNA for the CDR3: TGCGCCAGCAGCCAAGTGGGCAGTCACCCCACTGAAGCTTCCTTT. Translation gives CASSQVGSHPTEASF.

This chain joins TRBV15 and TRBJ2-7, with D possibly being TRBD2 (7 bases). The germline CDR1 and CDR2 sequences are LNHNV and YYDKDF (reference sequence). Trimming shortened V by 6 bases and J by 0 bases, and 15 bases separated the two germline ends. There are 15 residues in the CDR3. DNA of the CDR3: TGTGCCACCAGAGGGGGGCGGGAGCCCTCCTACGAGCAGTACTTC. Amino acids: CATRGGREPSYEQYF.

The rearrangement uses TRBV28 and TRBJ2-2, with a tentative D call TRBD2 (6 bases). Germline V lookup: CDR1 MDHEN, CDR2 SYDVKM. The CDR3 runs 14 residues. V lost 6 bases to trimming and J lost 7 bases, with 15 bases between them. The CDR3 bases are TGTGCCAGCAGCCCCGGTCGGGGGATCGGGGAGCTGTTTTTT. This gives the protein CASSPGRGIGELFF.

The chain couples TRBV9 to TRBJ2-5; D gene unclear. The CDR3 has 14 residues. CDR1 and CDR2 (germline): SGDLS, YYNGEE. Trimming stripped 0 bases from V and 5 bases from J, with 11 bases between. The CDR3 sequence: CASSVGRKMETQYF. The CDR3 nucleotides are TGTGCCAGCAGCGTAGGTAGGAAGATGGAGACCCAGTACTTC.

The genes are TRBV7-9 and TRBJ2-2; 11 bases match TRBD2. Losses at the gene ends were 7 bases for V and 4 bases for J; bases not matched to a gene: 5. This CDR3 is 15 amino acids long. Germline V lookup: CDR1 SEHNR, CDR2 FQNEAQ (reference sequence). DNA of the CDR3: TGTGCCAGCACCCCTCTAGCGGGAGGCACCGGGGAGCTGTTTTTT. It translates to CASTPLAGGTGELFF.

The gene calls are TRBV30 and TRBJ1-1, with 7 bases aligning to TRBD1. CDR3 length: 13 amino acids. V lost 3 bases to trimming and J lost 1 base; unmatched junction nucleotides: 2. CDR1 GTSNPN and CDR2 SVGIG come from the germline V gene (reference sequence). CDR3 amino acids: CAWRGQPNTEAFF. The CDR3 region has the DNA TGTGCCTGGAGGGGACAGCCGAACACTGAAGCTTTCTTT.

Worth noting for this clone: A read error likely explains this, since a far larger clone differs by one base. In the same sample, other DNA sequences code for this CDR3. The chain carries TRBV7-9 and TRBJ1-1, with D unclear. Trimming shortened V by 5 bases and J by 11 bases, and 15 bases separated the two germline ends. The germline V gene encodes CDR1 SEHNR and CDR2 FQNEAQ (reference sequence). CDR3 size: 12 residues. The CDR3 sequence: CASSLGRGGAFF. The DNA for the CDR3 is TGTGCCAGCAGCCTGGGCCGGGGAGGGGCTTTCTTT.

The rearrangement joins TRBV7-3 to TRBJ2-3; 13 nucleotides agree with TRBD2. The CDR3 has 16 amino acids. Germline V CDR1 and CDR2: SGHTA, FQGTGA. The J segment lost 5 bases and the V segment lost 5 bases, leaving 7 bases of the junction unmatched. The CDR3 region is CASSPRLAGGIDTQYF. In DNA, the CDR3 is TGTGCCAGCAGCCCGCGACTAGCGGGAGGTATAGATACGCAGTATTTT.